The clone carrying this TCR beta chain was detected a few times. Its antigen is undetermined. The sample is drawn from a study of identical twins. MiXCR, run by TCRdb on the 5' RACE reads, gives a single entry per CDR3 protein. Among fewer than 550,000 distinct CDR3 sequences listed, approximately 14% were seen once. This CDR3 contains 14 residues. Germline V gene data show CDR1 as SGHKS and CDR2 as YYEKEE (reference sequence). V dropped 4 bases and J dropped 5 bases, with 15 bases sitting between them. All of the donors were Caucasians in good health. Study conclusions and caveats: The models systematically underestimated how much out-of-frame TCR alpha was shared in monozygotic twins. Fewer insertions were carried by abundant cord blood beta clonotypes, but none was seen in memory repertoires.

This same sample was also taken into another study, of yellow fever vaccine responses in identical twins.

The gene calls are TRBV5-5 and TRBJ1-1; possible D gene TRBD1, 5 bases. The sequencing sample was made of CD4+ T cells sorted from blood. The TCR originated in a woman in her late teens or twenties in good health. Written as DNA, the CDR3 is TGTGCCAGCAGCCCGTCGGGGACGGGGACTGAAGCTTTCTTT. The encoded protein is CASSPSGTGTEAFF.